This TCR beta chain was found in a study of T cells after yellow fever vaccination. On the study more broadly: Fractions of low cell number were prepared using SMART-Seq v4 Ultra Low Input.

In its sample, this clonotype was seen many times. The ends were cut back, 6 bases at V and 2 bases at J, with 7 bases in the middle. Germline CDR1 DFQATT, CDR2 SNEGSKA (reference sequence). The CDR3 has 11 residues. In TCRdb, the 5' RACE reads were re-called with MiXCR into one record per CDR3 protein. The table shows about 360,000 distinct CDR3 sequences, with 6.2% occurring only once. The sequencing used PBMCs, collected 5 days after the yellow fever booster vaccination. The chain recombines TRBV20-1 with TRBJ2-5; D ambiguous. This sequence originates from a man between 25 and 39 years old who received the YFV17D yellow fever vaccine. The CDR3: CSAHQQETQYF. DNA for the CDR3: TGCAGTGCCCACCAGCAAGAGACCCAGTACTTC.